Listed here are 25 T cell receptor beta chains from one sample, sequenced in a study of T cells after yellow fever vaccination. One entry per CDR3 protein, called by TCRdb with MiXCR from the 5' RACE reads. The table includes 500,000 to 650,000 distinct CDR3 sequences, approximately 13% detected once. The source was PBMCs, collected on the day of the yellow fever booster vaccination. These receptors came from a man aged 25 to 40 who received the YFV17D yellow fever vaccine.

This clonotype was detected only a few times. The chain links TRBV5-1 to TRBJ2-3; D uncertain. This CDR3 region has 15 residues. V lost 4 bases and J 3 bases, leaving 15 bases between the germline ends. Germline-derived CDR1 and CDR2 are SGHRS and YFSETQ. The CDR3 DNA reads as TGCGCCAGCAGCGCCCCCAAAAGCGAGACAGATACGCAGTATTTT. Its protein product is CASSAPKSETDTQYF. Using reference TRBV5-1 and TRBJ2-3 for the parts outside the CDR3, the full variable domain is KAGVTQTPRYLIKTRGQQVTLSCSPISGHRSVSWYQQTPGQGLQFLFEYFSETQRNKGNFPGRFSGRQFSNSRSEMNVSTLELGDSALYLCASSAPKSETDTQYFGPGTRLTVL.

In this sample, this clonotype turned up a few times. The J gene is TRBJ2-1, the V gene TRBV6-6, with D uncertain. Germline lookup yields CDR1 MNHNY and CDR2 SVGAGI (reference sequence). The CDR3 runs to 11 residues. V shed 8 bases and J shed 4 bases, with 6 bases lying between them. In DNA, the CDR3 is TGTGCCAGCGGGTATTACAATGAGCAGTTCTTC. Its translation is CASGYYNEQFF.

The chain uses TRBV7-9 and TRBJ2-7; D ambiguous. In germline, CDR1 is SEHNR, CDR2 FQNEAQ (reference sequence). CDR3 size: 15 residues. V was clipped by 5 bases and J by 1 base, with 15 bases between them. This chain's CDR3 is CASSQSLIPSYEQYF. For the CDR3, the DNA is TGTGCCAGCAGCCAAAGCTTGATCCCTTCCTACGAGCAGTACTTC.

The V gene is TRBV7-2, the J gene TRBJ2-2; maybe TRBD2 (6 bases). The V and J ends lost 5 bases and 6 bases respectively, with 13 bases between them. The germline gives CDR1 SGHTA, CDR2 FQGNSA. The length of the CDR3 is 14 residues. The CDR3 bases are TGTGCCAGCAGCGCCACACCTAGCGCCGGGGAGCTGTTTTTT. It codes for CASSATPSAGELFF.

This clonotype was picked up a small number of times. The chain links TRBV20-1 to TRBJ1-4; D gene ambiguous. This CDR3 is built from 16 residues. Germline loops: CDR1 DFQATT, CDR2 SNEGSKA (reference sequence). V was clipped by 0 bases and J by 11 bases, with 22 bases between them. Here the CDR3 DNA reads TGCAGTGCTAGAGACTGGGTCGATGCGGGGAAGGGCAAACTGTTTTTT. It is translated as CSARDWVDAGKGKLFF.

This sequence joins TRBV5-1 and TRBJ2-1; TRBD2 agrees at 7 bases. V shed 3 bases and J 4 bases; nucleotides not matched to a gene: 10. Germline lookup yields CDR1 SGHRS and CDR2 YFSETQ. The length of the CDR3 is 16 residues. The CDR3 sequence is CASSSVVGGLYNEQFF. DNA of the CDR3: TGCGCCAGCAGCTCGGTGGTGGGAGGGTTGTACAATGAGCAGTTCTTC.

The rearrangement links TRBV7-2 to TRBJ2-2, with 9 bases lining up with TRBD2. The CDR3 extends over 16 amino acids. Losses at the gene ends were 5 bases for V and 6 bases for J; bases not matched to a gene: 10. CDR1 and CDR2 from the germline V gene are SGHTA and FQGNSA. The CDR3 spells CASSPLGGTSPGELFF. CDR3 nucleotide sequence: TGTGCCAGCAGCCCGCTTGGTGGGACTAGCCCCGGGGAGCTGTTTTTT.

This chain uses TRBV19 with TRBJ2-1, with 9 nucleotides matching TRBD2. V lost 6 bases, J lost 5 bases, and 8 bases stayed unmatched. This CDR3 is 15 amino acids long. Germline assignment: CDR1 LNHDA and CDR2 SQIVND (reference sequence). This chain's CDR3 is CASSRRLAENNEQFF. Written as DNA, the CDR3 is TGTGCCAGTAGCAGGAGACTAGCGGAGAACAATGAGCAGTTCTTC.

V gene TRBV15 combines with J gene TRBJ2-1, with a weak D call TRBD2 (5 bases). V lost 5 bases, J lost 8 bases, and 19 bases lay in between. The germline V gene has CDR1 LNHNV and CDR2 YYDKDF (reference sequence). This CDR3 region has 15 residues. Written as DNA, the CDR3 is TGTGCCACCAGCCGCGAGCGGACGAAAAGACATGAGCAGTTCTTC. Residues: CATSRERTKRHEQFF.

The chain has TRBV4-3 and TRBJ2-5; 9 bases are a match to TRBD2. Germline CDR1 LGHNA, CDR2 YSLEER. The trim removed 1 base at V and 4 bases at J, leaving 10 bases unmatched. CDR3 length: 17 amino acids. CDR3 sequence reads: CASSQVGIAGAAETQYF. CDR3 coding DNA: TGCGCCAGCAGCCAAGTCGGTATAGCGGGAGCGGCAGAGACCCAGTACTTC.

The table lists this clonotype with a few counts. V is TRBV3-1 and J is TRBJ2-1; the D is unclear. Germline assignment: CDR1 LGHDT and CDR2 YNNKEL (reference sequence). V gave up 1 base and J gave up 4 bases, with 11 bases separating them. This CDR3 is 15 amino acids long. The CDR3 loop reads CASSQGNPGYNEQFF. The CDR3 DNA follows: TGTGCCAGCAGCCAAGGAAACCCCGGGTACAATGAGCAGTTCTTC.

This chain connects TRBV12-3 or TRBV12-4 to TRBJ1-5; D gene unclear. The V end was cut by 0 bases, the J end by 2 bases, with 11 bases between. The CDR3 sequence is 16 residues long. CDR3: CASSLAGVQGNQPQHF. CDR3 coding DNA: TGTGCCAGCAGTTTAGCGGGCGTTCAGGGCAATCAGCCCCAGCATTTT.

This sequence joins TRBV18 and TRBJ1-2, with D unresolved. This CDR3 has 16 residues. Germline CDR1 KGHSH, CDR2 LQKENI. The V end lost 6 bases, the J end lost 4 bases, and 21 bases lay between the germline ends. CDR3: CASSPPTGSGLYGYTF. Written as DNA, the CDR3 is TGTGCCAGCTCGCCCCCGACGGGGAGCGGTCTCTATGGCTACACCTTC.

As DNA, the CDR3 is TGCGCCAGCAGCTTGATGGGCCCAGGATCTGGCGAGCAGTACTTC. As protein: CASSLMGPGSGEQYF. The V call is TRBV5-1, the J call TRBJ2-7; no reliable D call. Trimming removed 1 base at V and 6 bases at J, with 17 bases between. Germline V gene data show CDR1 as SGHRS and CDR2 as YFSETQ. This CDR3 is built from 15 residues.

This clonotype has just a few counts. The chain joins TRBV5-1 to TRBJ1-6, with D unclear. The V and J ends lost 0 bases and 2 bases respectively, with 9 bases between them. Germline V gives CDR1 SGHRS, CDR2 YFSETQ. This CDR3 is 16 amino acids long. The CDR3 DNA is TGCGCCAGCAGCTTGGTACCGGACGCCTATAATTCACCCCTCCACTTT. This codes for CASSLVPDAYNSPLHF.

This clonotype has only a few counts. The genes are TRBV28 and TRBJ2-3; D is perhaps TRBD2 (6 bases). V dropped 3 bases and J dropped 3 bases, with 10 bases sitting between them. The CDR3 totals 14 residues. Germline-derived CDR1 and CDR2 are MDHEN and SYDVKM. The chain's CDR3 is CASSFVGGTDTQYF. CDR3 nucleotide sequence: TGTGCCAGCAGTTTCGTCGGGGGAACAGATACGCAGTATTTT.

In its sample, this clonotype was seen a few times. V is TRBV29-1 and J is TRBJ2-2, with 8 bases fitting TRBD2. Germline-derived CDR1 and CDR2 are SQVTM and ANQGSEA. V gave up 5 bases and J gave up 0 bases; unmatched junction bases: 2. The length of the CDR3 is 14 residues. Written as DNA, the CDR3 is TGCAGCGTTAGGGGACTAGCGAACACCGGGGAGCTGTTTTTT. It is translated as CSVRGLANTGELFF.

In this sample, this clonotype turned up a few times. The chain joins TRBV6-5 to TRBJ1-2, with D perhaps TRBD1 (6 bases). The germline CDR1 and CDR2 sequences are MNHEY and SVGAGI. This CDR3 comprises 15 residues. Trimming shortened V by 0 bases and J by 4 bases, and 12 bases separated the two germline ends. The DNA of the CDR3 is TGTGCCAGCAGTTACTCGCCAGGGGAAGCCTATGGCTACACCTTC. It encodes CASSYSPGEAYGYTF.

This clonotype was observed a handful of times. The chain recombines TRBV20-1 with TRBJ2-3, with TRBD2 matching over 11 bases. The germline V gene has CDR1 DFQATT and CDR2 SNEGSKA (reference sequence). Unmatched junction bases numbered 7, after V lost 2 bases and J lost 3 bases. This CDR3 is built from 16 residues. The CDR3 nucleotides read TGCAGTGCTAGACCACTACTAGCGGGAGTAACAGATACGCAGTATTTT. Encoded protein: CSARPLLAGVTDTQYF.

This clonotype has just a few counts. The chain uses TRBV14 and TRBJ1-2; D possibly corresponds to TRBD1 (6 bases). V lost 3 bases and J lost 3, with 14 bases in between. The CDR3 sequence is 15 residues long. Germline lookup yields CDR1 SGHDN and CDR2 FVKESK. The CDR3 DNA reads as TGTGCCAGCAGCCAGGGGGCCGGAGGGGACTATGGCTACACCTTC. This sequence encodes CASSQGAGGDYGYTF.

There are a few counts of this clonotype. In DNA, the CDR3 is TGTGCCAGCAGTCAGGACCTAAATGGGGATACGCAGTATTTT. This translates into CASSQDLNGDTQYF. This chain links TRBV6-1 with TRBJ2-3; D is undetermined. V lost 5 bases, J lost 6 bases, and 15 bases lay in between. CDR1 is MNHNS, CDR2 SASEGT, per germline. This CDR3 has 14 amino acids.

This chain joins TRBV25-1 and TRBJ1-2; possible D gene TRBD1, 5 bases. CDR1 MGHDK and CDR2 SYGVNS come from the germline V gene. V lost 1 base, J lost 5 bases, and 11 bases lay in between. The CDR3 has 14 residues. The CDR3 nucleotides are TGTGCCAGCAGTGAATCGCCAGGGCCGTATGGCTACACCTTC. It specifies CASSESPGPYGYTF.

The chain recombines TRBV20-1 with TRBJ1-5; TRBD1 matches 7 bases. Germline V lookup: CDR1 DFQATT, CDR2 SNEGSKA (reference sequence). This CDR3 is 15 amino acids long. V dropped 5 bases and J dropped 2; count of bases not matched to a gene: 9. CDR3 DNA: TGCAGTGCTGGGACAGCCTATTTCGGCAATCAGCCCCAGCATTTT. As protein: CSAGTAYFGNQPQHF.

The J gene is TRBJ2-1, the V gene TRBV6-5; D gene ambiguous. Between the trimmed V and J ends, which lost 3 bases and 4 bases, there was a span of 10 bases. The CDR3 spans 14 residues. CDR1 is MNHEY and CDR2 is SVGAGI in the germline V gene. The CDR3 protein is CASSYSRVYNEQFF. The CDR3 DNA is TGTGCCAGCAGTTATTCTCGGGTATACAATGAGCAGTTCTTC.

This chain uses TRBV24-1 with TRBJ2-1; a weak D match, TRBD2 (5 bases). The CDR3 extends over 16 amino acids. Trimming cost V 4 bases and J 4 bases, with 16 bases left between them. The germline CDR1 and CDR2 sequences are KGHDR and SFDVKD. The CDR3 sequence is CATSEPASGDYNEQFF. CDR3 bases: TGTGCCACCAGTGAACCGGCGAGCGGAGATTACAATGAGCAGTTCTTC.